Listed here is a single TCR beta chain. The CDR3 contains 15 residues. Germline V gene sequence: CDR1 SGHTA, CDR2 FQGNSA. V lost 4 bases and J lost 5, with 16 bases in between. This table comes from immunoSEQ multiplex PCR, and its TCRdb copy is limited to in-frame clones, with some not included. The sample lists approximately 110,000 clones; under 75% were seen once. These data come from a study of blood T cell repertoires in COVID-19. This receptor was obtained from an elderly man with acute or convalescent COVID-19. The material sequenced was peripheral blood. V usage is TRBV7-2 and J usage is TRBJ2-3; TRBD2 might be the D (5 bases). Here the CDR3 DNA reads TGTGCCAGCAGCTCCGTAGCGTTAGGAGGAGATACGCAGTATTTT. Its translation is CASSSVALGGDTQYF.